This T cell receptor (beta chain) was obtained from a study of regulatory T cells in long-lasting Graves disease. Overall study: Antithyroid drugs had been given to newly diagnosed Graves' patients for under 3 months.

This clonotype was counted only a few times. According to the study, TCR beta libraries were built with iRepertoire HTBI primers and CDR3-region Arm-PCR. TCRdb independently ran MiXCR on the multiplex PCR reads; one entry per CDR3 protein. This sample has about 220,000 distinct CDR3 sequences, with approximately 18% found just once. Time point given: newly diagnosed GD, antithyroid drugs for less than 3 months. Construction of the TCR library relied on RNA isolated from PBMCs. American Thyroid Association guidelines defined Graves' disease diagnosis. CDR1 is SGDLS, CDR2 YYNGEE, per germline. The V gene lost 0 bases and the J gene lost 5 bases, with 15 bases spanning the gap. The CDR3 has 17 residues. The same sample was also used in a study of T cells in Graves' hyperthyroidism and ophthalmopathy. That source reports: When ophthalmopathy did not progress within 18 months, Graves' hyperthyroidism was considered stable.

This chain joins TRBV9 and TRBJ1-6, with a weak D call TRBD1 (6 bases). This clonotype originated in a woman in her 30s with Graves disease. This specimen consisted of peripheral blood mononuclear cells (PBMCs), obtained at new diagnosis, from a patient treated with antithyroid drugs. CDR3 sequence (DNA): TGTGCCAGCAGCGTAGCAGGGGCCCGGTCAAATAATTCACCCCTCCACTTT. As protein: CASSVAGARSNNSPLHF.